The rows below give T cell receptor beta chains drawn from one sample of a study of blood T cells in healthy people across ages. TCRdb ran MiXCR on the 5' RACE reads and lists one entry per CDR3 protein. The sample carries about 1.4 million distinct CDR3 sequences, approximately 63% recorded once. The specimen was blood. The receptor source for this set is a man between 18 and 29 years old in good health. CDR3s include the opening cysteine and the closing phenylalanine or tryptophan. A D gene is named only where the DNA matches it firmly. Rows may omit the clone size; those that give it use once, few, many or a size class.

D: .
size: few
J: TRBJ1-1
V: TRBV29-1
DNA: TGCAGCGTTTTTCAGGACAGTGAAGCTTTCTTT
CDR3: CSVFQDSEAFF

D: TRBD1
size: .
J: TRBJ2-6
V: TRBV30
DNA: TGTGCCTCGGACAGGGGAGGTACTGGGGCCAACGTCCTGACTTTC
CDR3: CASDRGGTGANVLTF

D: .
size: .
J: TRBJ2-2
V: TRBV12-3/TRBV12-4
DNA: TGTGCCAGCAGTCCGGGATTTGACAGGAGTAACACCGGGGAGCTGTTTTTT
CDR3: CASSPGFDRSNTGELFF

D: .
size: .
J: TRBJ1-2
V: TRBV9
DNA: TGTGCCAGCAGCCCCGTGGGGGCATACTATGGCTACACCTTC
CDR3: CASSPVGAYYGYTF

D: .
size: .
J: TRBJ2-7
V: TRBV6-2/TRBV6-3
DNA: TGTGCCAGCCGTAGCCCCAAGGGTGGAAACGAGCAGTACTTC
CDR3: CASRSPKGGNEQYF

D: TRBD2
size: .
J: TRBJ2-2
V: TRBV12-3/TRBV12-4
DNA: TGTGCCAGCAGTTTGACTAGCGGGCTCACCGGGGAGCTGTTTTTT
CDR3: CASSLTSGLTGELFF

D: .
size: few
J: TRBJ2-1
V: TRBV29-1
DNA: TGCAGCGCCCTAAGCGGGTATTCCTACAATGAGCAGTTCTTC
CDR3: CSALSGYSYNEQFF

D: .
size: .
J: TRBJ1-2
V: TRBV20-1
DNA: TGCAGTGCTAGAGATCGGACTTCCTTCGGCTACACCTTC
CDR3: CSARDRTSFGYTF

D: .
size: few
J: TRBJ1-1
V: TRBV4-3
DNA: TGCGCCAGCAGCCAAGGACCAAGAAACACTGAAGCTTTCTTT
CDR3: CASSQGPRNTEAFF

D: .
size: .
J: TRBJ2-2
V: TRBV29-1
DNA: TGCAGCGTAATACCGGCGAACACCGGGGAGCTGTTTTTT
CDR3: CSVIPANTGELFF

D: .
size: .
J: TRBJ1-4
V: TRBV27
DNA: TGTGCCAGCAGAAGATGGGATGCAACTAATGAAAAACTGTTTTTT
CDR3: CASRRWDATNEKLFF

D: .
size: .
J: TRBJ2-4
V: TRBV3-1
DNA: TGTGCCAGCAGCCCGGGCCAGACATTAAACATTCAGTACTTC
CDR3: CASSPGQTLNIQYF

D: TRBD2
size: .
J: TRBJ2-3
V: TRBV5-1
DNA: TGCGCCAGCAGCTTGTTCCCTAGCGGGCCCGACACAGATACGCAGTATTTT
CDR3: CASSLFPSGPDTDTQYF

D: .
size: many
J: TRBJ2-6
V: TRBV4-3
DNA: TGCGCCAGCAGCCAAGATCAAGGTGGTGGGGCCAACGTCCTGACTTTC
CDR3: CASSQDQGGGANVLTF

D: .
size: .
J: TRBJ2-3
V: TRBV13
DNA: TGTGCCAGCAGCTTAGGCCAGATCACAGATACGCAGTATTTT
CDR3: CASSLGQITDTQYF

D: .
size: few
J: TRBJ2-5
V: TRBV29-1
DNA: TGCAGCGCCTTGTCAGGGGAGAAAGAGACCCAGTACTTC
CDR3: CSALSGEKETQYF

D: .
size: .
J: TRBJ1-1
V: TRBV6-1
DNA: TGTGCCGGCAGGGGTGGAGTTAACACTGAAGCTTTCTTT
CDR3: CAGRGGVNTEAFF

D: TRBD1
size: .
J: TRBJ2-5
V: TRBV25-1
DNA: TGTGCCAGCAGCTACCGGGACAGGGGGCAAGAGACCCAGTACTTC
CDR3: CASSYRDRGQETQYF

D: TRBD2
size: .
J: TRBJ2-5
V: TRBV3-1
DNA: TGTGCCAGCAGCCAGAATCGAGCGGGAACTGGAGAGACCCAGTACTTC
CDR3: CASSQNRAGTGETQYF